This T cell receptor (beta chain) stems from a study of T-cell memory formation after mild COVID-19. Study-level points and caveats: There was a balanced CD4/CD8 profile in clones contracting day 15 to 85, and later expanders leaned CD4+. Cross-reactive memory appears to have joined, as suggested by some responding clones showing up in pre-infection memory.

TCRdb re-derived calls from the 5' RACE reads in MiXCR, one entry per CDR3 protein. Of roughly 450,000 distinct CDR3 sequences detected, roughly 18% appear once; the ten largest clones hold roughly 12%. Comments on this clonotype: Its antigen is undetermined.

V lost 0 bases to trimming and J lost 4 bases, with 9 bases between them. Per the germline V gene, CDR1 is LNHNV and CDR2 is YYDKDF (reference sequence). CDR3 size: 14 residues. The V and J genes are TRBV15 and TRBJ2-5; D call uncertain. The sequencing sample was made of PBMCs or a T cell subset sorted from them (not recorded which). This receptor was obtained from an adult woman who had mild COVID-19 (a few samples of this study predate the infection). Cell type and time point are not known. CDR3 amino acids: CATSRDQGGETQYF. The CDR3 DNA is TGTGCCACCAGCAGAGATCAAGGTGGAGAGACCCAGTACTTC.